The next 23 T cell receptor beta chains were all read from a single sample in a study of shared clonotypes between healthy human individuals. TCRdb's copy holds only in-frame clones and misses some; the assay was immunoSEQ multiplex PCR. The table includes 300,000 or so clones, around 74% detected once. The specimen was memory CD4+ T cells sorted from blood. Subset reported: CD45RA-negative fraction. These receptors were obtained from a man aged 30 to 39 in good health.

CDR3 bases: TGCGCCAGCAGCTTGGCGCACGGGGGACATCTTAATGAAAAACTGTTTTTT. It is translated as CASSLAHGGHLNEKLFF. J is TRBJ1-4 and V is TRBV5-1, with D tentatively TRBD1 (6 bases). Trimming left V 0 bases short and J 4 bases short, with 16 bases between. CDR3 length: 17 amino acids. Germline V lookup: CDR1 SGHRS, CDR2 YFSETQ.

The chain uses TRBV29-1 and TRBJ2-3; 9 bases fit TRBD1. Per the germline V gene, CDR1 is SQVTM and CDR2 is ANQGSEA. CDR3 length: 15 residues. V lost 7 bases to trimming and J lost 7 bases; unmatched junction nucleotides: 15. The CDR3 coding sequence is TGCAGCGCCCCCGGTTGGGGACAGGGTGCGAATACGCAGTATTTT. Residues: CSAPGWGQGANTQYF.

This clone was counted at least ten times. The genes are TRBV28 and TRBJ1-4; 7 bases are shared with TRBD1. From germline, CDR1 is MDHEN and CDR2 SYDVKM. The CDR3 is made up of 14 amino acids. With 7 bases clipped from V and 8 bases from J, the junction kept 10 bases outside the gene matches. The CDR3 spells CASTRGGAEEKLFF. The CDR3, as DNA: TGTGCCAGCACCCGAGGGGGCGCGGAGGAAAAACTGTTTTTT. Combining the CDR3 with reference TRBV28 and TRBJ1-4 gives the whole variable domain DVKVTQSSRYLVKRTGEKVFLECVQDMDHENMFWYRQDPGLGLRLIYFSYDVKMKEKGDIPEGYSVSREKKERFSLILESASTNQTSMYLCASTRGGAEEKLFFGSGTQLSVL.

In its sample, this clone was seen many times. The chain combines TRBV25-1 with TRBJ2-3; 8 positions match TRBD2. With V trimmed by 11 bases and J by 2 bases, 9 bases remained unmatched. CDR1 and CDR2 (germline): MGHDK, SYGVNS. The CDR3 has 14 residues. CDR3 in DNA: TGTGCCTCGGGGAGCGGGAGCAACACAGATACGCAGTATTTT. It yields the protein CASGSGSNTDTQYF.

This chain joins TRBV2 and TRBJ2-6; D ambiguous. CDR3 size: 17 residues. Germline values: CDR1 SNHLY, CDR2 FYNNEI. The V end lost 2 bases, the J end lost 0 bases, and 11 bases lay between the germline ends. The CDR3 sequence: CASSEWWATSGANVLTF. The CDR3 bases are TGTGCCAGCAGTGAATGGTGGGCCACCTCTGGGGCCAACGTCCTGACTTTC.

The count of this clone is one. V and J are TRBV18 and TRBJ2-1; D gene uncertain. The CDR3 runs to 12 residues. Trimming pared 4 bases from V and 5 bases from J, leaving 6 bases between. Germline lookup yields CDR1 KGHSH and CDR2 LQKENI. The CDR3 DNA is TGTGCCAGCTCACGGTCAAACAATGAGCAGTTCTTC. This codes for CASSRSNNEQFF.

The rearrangement links TRBV5-4 to TRBJ2-1; 9 nucleotides agree with TRBD2. Germline assignment: CDR1 SGHNT and CDR2 YYREEE (reference sequence). The CDR3 has 15 residues. Trimming took 0 bases from V and 4 from J; bases not matched to a gene: 2. The CDR3 loop is CASSLVLAGYNEQFF. The CDR3 DNA sequence: TGTGCCAGCAGCTTGGTGCTAGCGGGGTACAATGAGCAGTTCTTC.

On this clone itself: Additional DNA sequences in this sample encode the identical CDR3. V usage is TRBV5-1 and J usage is TRBJ2-5; D possibly corresponds to TRBD2 (5 bases). There are 15 residues in the CDR3. V lost 1 base and J 1 base, leaving 11 bases between the germline ends. CDR1 is SGHRS, CDR2 YFSETQ, per germline. The CDR3 DNA is TGCGCCAGCAGCTTGACGGCGGGCCGCCAAGAGACCCAGTACTTC. Protein: CASSLTAGRQETQYF.

The V call is TRBV7-9, the J call TRBJ2-3, with unresolved D. CDR1 and CDR2 from the germline V gene are SEHNR and FQNEAQ (reference sequence). Trimming left V 6 bases short and J 4 bases short, with 14 bases between. There are 14 residues in the CDR3. The CDR3 nucleotides are TGTGCCAGCAGGGCAGAGAGATCCGCAGATACGCAGTATTTT. This encodes CASRAERSADTQYF.

This clone was counted at least ten times. This chain connects TRBV4-1 to TRBJ2-3; D tentatively reads TRBD1 or TRBD2 (5 bases each). CDR3 length equals 15 residues. V lost 3 bases and J 1 base, leaving 11 bases between the germline ends. Germline CDR1 and CDR2: MGHRA and YSYEKL. CDR3 protein: CASSQEDTGTDTQYF. The CDR3 DNA sequence: TGCGCCAGCAGCCAGGAGGACACGGGCACAGATACGCAGTATTTT.

The chain is built from TRBV10-2 and TRBJ1-1, with D maybe TRBD1 (6 bases). Trimming pared 8 bases from V and 4 bases from J, leaving 8 bases between. The CDR3 runs 11 residues. CDR1 is WSHSY, CDR2 SAAADI, per germline. CDR3 loop: CASRQATEAFF. DNA for the CDR3: TGCGCCAGCCGACAGGCCACTGAAGCTTTCTTT.

This clone showed up just once. J is TRBJ2-1 and V is TRBV14; D ambiguous. Germline V gives CDR1 SGHDN, CDR2 FVKESK. The length of the CDR3 is 15 residues. The V gene lost 2 bases and the J gene lost 3 bases, with 11 bases spanning the gap. The CDR3 spells CASSQIGQFYNEQFF. Written as DNA, the CDR3 is TGTGCCAGCAGCCAAATCGGGCAGTTCTACAATGAGCAGTTCTTC. Supplemented by reference TRBV14 and TRBJ2-1, the full variable domain reads EAGVTQFPSHSVIEKGQTVTLRCDPISGHDNLYWYRRVMGKEIKFLLHFVKESKQDESGMPNNRFLAERTGGTYSTLKVQPAELEDSGVYFCASSQIGQFYNEQFFGPGTRLTVL.

The chain couples TRBV28 to TRBJ2-5; 7 nucleotides agree with TRBD2. Germline V gives CDR1 MDHEN, CDR2 SYDVKM. The ends lost 3 bases at V and 2 bases at J; junction bases unmatched: 6. The CDR3 has 15 residues. The CDR3 bases are TGTGCCAGCAGTTTTATGGGGGAGGGGCAAGAGACCCAGTACTTC. It translates to CASSFMGEGQETQYF.

V gene TRBV5-1 combines with J gene TRBJ1-1; 7 positions agree with TRBD1. CDR3 length equals 14 residues. V gave up 4 bases and J gave up 4 bases; unmatched junction bases: 7. Germline-derived CDR1 and CDR2 are SGHRS and YFSETQ. The CDR3 bases are TGCGCCAGCAGCGTAAAGGGACAGTTCACTGAAGCTTTCTTT. It is translated as CASSVKGQFTEAFF.

This clone was counted only a few times. The chain has TRBV7-2 and TRBJ2-5; 9 bases line up with TRBD1. After removal of 5 bases from V and 4 bases from J, the junction contained 5 bases not matched to a gene. Germline CDR1 reads SGHTA; CDR2 reads FQGNSA. CDR3 length: 14 residues. CDR3 residues: CASSANRGRETQYF. The CDR3 DNA is TGTGCCAGCAGCGCCAACAGGGGGCGAGAGACCCAGTACTTC.

This clone turned up a few times. The chain carries TRBV7-2 and TRBJ2-5; D is possibly TRBD1 or TRBD2 (5 bases each). This CDR3 comprises 18 residues. Germline V lookup: CDR1 SGHTA, CDR2 FQGNSA. V was trimmed by 1 base and J by 2 bases, leaving 20 bases between them. CDR3 loop: CASSLVYGGSVLQETQYF. CDR3 DNA: TGTGCCAGCAGCTTAGTCTATGGGGGTAGTGTACTACAAGAGACCCAGTACTTC. The entire variable domain, with the rest obtained from reference TRBV7-2 and TRBJ2-5, is as follows: GAGVSQSPSNKVTEKGKDVELRCDPISGHTALYWYRQSLGQGLEFLIYFQGNSAPDKSGLPSDRFSAERTGGSVSTLTIQRTQQEDSAVYLCASSLVYGGSVLQETQYFGPGTRLLVL.

This clone was counted a single time. The rearrangement joins TRBV5-4 to TRBJ2-2; TRBD1 might be the D (6 bases). The CDR3 length is 15 residues. Trimming cost V 6 bases and J 4 bases, with 16 bases left between them. The germline gives CDR1 SGHNT, CDR2 YYREEE (reference sequence). CDR3 residues: CASTSRGHPTGELFF. The CDR3 coding sequence is TGTGCCAGCACCTCACGGGGACACCCCACCGGGGAGCTGTTTTTT.

This clone was recorded at least ten times. The chain uses TRBV19 and TRBJ2-7; 10 bases fit TRBD1. The ends lost 6 bases at V and 4 bases at J; junction bases unmatched: 6. CDR3 size: 14 residues. Per the germline V gene, CDR1 is LNHDA and CDR2 is SQIVND (reference sequence). The CDR3 protein is CASRRTGGLYEQYF. The CDR3 DNA follows: TGTGCCAGTAGGAGGACAGGGGGTTTATACGAGCAGTACTTC.

V gene TRBV19 combines with J gene TRBJ2-5, with D perhaps matching TRBD1 (5 bases). Germline V gene data show CDR1 as LNHDA and CDR2 as SQIVND (reference sequence). The CDR3 is 16 amino acids. Trimming removed 3 bases at V and 0 bases at J, with 14 bases between. DNA of the CDR3: TGTGCCAGTAGTATTCAGGGTTCCTTGTACCAAGAGACCCAGTACTTC. Its protein is CASSIQGSLYQETQYF. The full variable domain, completed using reference TRBV19 and TRBJ2-5, is DGGITQSPKYLFRKEGQNVTLSCEQNLNHDAMYWYRQDPGQGLRLIYYSQIVNDFQKGDIAEGYSVSREKKESFPLTVTSAQKNPTAFYLCASSIQGSLYQETQYFGPGTRLLVL.

V is TRBV19 and J is TRBJ1-2, with 9 bases that match TRBD1. The CDR3 runs to 15 residues. In germline, CDR1 is LNHDA, CDR2 SQIVND (reference sequence). With V trimmed by 4 bases and J by 4 bases, 7 bases remained unmatched. The CDR3 DNA reads as TGTGCCAGTAGTACCGGGACAGGGCCTTCCTATGGCTACACCTTC. Its protein product is CASSTGTGPSYGYTF.

The gene calls are TRBV2 and TRBJ2-7; the D is unclear. Germline CDR1 reads SNHLY; CDR2 reads FYNNEI. V lost 7 bases and J lost 0, with 31 bases in between. The CDR3 runs 20 residues. The CDR3 is CASTESRAVDSSMSSYEQYF. CDR3 nucleotide sequence: TGTGCCAGCACCGAATCTCGCGCAGTAGACTCCTCGATGAGCTCCTACGAGCAGTACTTC.

The rearrangement joins TRBV18 to TRBJ2-7; 10 bases map to TRBD2. CDR3 size: 15 residues. Germline values: CDR1 KGHSH, CDR2 LQKENI. V was clipped by 3 bases and J by 7 bases; unmatched bases: 9. The CDR3 nucleotides are TGTGCCAGCTCACCGTTAACTAGCGGGATGGGAGAGCAGTACTTC. It specifies CASSPLTSGMGEQYF.

The chain combines TRBV28 with TRBJ2-1; D is uncertain. The V gene's germline CDR1 is MDHEN and CDR2 SYDVKM. The germline V and J ends were trimmed by 9 bases and 4 bases, with 34 bases remaining between them. This CDR3 contains 20 residues. The CDR3 here is CASKPGVGAPYQMGYNEQFF. CDR3 coding DNA: TGTGCCAGTAAACCTGGGGTTGGCGCGCCGTACCAGATGGGGTACAATGAGCAGTTCTTC.